This T cell receptor (beta chain) was documented in a study of T cells after yellow fever vaccination. Findings and caveats of the study: Post-booster repertoires contained most primary-vaccination clones again (96% CD4, 85% to 90% CD8).

Germline V gene data show CDR1 as SGHAT and CDR2 as FQNNGV. The CDR3 sequence is 13 residues long. Trimming stripped 5 bases from V and 10 bases from J, with 17 bases between. TCRdb used MiXCR to reprocess the 5' RACE reads, holding one entry per CDR3 protein. Of some 560,000 distinct CDR3 sequences in the sample, less than 20% were seen once. This clonotype occurred a few times. Its cognate antigen is unknown. The gene calls are TRBV11-2 and TRBJ2-5; D perhaps matches TRBD1 (7 bases). The starting material was PBMCs, obtained 5 days after the first yellow fever vaccination. The TCR was taken from a man aged 18 to 29 who received the YFV17D yellow fever vaccine. CDR3: CASSHGTAGGQYF. The DNA of the CDR3 is TGTGCCAGCAGCCACGGGACAGCCGGGGGCCAGTACTTC. The full variable domain, completed using reference TRBV11-2 and TRBJ2-5, is EAGVAQSPRYKIIEKRQSVAFWCNPISGHATLYWYQQILGQGPKLLIQFQNNGVVDDSQLPKDRFSAERLKGVDSTLKIQPAKLEDSAVYLCASSHGTAGGQYFGPGTRLLVL.